These 32 T cell receptor beta chains came from one sample sequenced in a study of blood T cell repertoires in COVID-19. Data came from immunoSEQ multiplex PCR; TCRdb stores just in-frame clones and leaves some out. The profile shows roughly 500,000 clones, 80% to 90% of them singletons. The sample taken for sequencing was PBMCs or T cells enriched from blood (not recorded which). The receptors were sampled from a woman aged 60-75 years who had recovered from COVID-19.

To note about this clone: The same CDR3 is also encoded by other DNA sequences in this sample. This chain uses TRBV5-1 with TRBJ2-1, with a tentative D call TRBD1 (5 bases). The germline V and J ends were trimmed by 0 bases and 7 bases, with 11 bases remaining between them. From germline, CDR1 is SGHRS and CDR2 YFSETQ. The CDR3 has 14 amino acids. The CDR3 region has the DNA TGCGCCAGCAGCTTGGGACCCCAGGGTAATGAGCAGTTCTTC. It is translated as CASSLGPQGNEQFF.

V gene TRBV12-5 combines with J gene TRBJ1-2, with TRBD1 identical over 8 bases. Germline loops: CDR1 LGHNT, CDR2 FRNRAP. The junction had 3 bases not matched to a gene; V was cut back by 1 base and J by 5 bases. CDR3 length equals 14 residues. The CDR3 sequence: CASGLDDRGYGYTF. The CDR3 nucleotides read TGTGCTAGTGGTTTGGACGACAGGGGTTATGGCTACACCTTC.

This chain links TRBV27 with TRBJ2-7; D is possibly TRBD1 (6 bases). The CDR3 contains 12 residues. Trimming pared 2 bases from V and 5 bases from J, leaving 7 bases between. The germline CDR1 and CDR2 sequences are MNHEY and SMNVEV (reference sequence). The CDR3 here is CASSLQGNEQYF. CDR3 nucleotides: TGTGCCAGCAGTTTACAGGGGAACGAGCAGTACTTC.

This clone was seen a single time. The chain carries TRBV11-3 and TRBJ2-2, with a tentative D call TRBD1 (6 bases). V was pared by 5 bases and J by 7 bases, with 14 bases between. The CDR3 is 14 residues long. Germline V gene data show CDR1 as SGHNT and CDR2 as YENEEA. CDR3 DNA sequence: TGTGCCAGCAGCCCCCAGGGGCGGAACGGGGAGCTGTTTTTT. Encoded protein: CASSPQGRNGELFF.

The chain combines TRBV27 with TRBJ1-5; D is undetermined. The germline CDR1 and CDR2 sequences are MNHEY and SMNVEV (reference sequence). The CDR3 is made up of 15 amino acids. V was shortened by 0 bases and J by 0 bases, with 6 bases between the two germline ends. The CDR3 reads CASSLSIYSNQPQHF. The CDR3 DNA is TGTGCCAGCAGTTTATCCATCTATAGCAATCAGCCCCAGCATTTT.

The chain links TRBV7-2 to TRBJ1-6, with D possibly TRBD1 on 6 matching bases. CDR3 length: 15 amino acids. Trimming cost V 2 bases and J 8 bases, with 13 bases left between them. CDR1 and CDR2 from the germline V gene are SGHTA and FQGNSA. The CDR3 coding sequence is TGTGCCAGCAGCTTAATCACAGGGTTCGATTCACCCCTCCACTTT. This codes for CASSLITGFDSPLHF.

The chain combines TRBV14 with TRBJ1-2; the match to TRBD1 covers 7 bases. The CDR3 is 14 residues long. V was clipped by 4 bases and J by 4 bases; unmatched bases: 6. The germline V gene encodes CDR1 SGHDN and CDR2 FVKESK. In DNA, the CDR3 is TGTGCCAGCAGCCGAGGGGGCTTCTCCTATGGCTACACCTTC. This sequence encodes CASSRGGFSYGYTF.

The J gene is TRBJ2-3, the V gene TRBV24-1; TRBD1 aligns across 7 bases. The CDR3 spans 14 residues. Germline CDR1 is KGHDR and CDR2 is SFDVKD. The V and J ends lost 5 bases and 3 bases, in that order; junction bases with no gene match: 4. As DNA, the CDR3 is TGTGCCACCAGTGCAGACAGGGTAACAGATACGCAGTATTTT. Translating it yields CATSADRVTDTQYF.

The chain employs TRBV3-1 (or the pseudogene TRBV3-2) and TRBJ1-4; 7 bases are shared with TRBD1. V shed 5 bases and J 6 bases; nucleotides not matched to a gene: 0. The CDR3 runs to 12 residues. The germline gives CDR1 LGHDT, CDR2 YNNKEL (reference sequence). The CDR3: CASSDRDEKLFF. The CDR3 bases are TGTGCCAGCAGCGACAGGGATGAAAAACTGTTTTTT.

The V call is TRBV6-5, the J call TRBJ2-2; D is uncertain. The CDR3 is 16 amino acids. Trimming took 0 bases from V and 6 from J, leaving 14 bases between them. The V gene's germline CDR1 is MNHEY and CDR2 SVGAGI. This CDR3 is CASSYSTLGPPGELFF. CDR3 nucleotide sequence: TGTGCCAGCAGTTACTCGACTTTGGGTCCACCCGGGGAGCTGTTTTTT.

This rearrangement joins TRBV11-2 to TRBJ2-7, with TRBD2 as a possible D gene (5 bases). The V gene's germline CDR1 is SGHAT and CDR2 FQNNGV. Trimming took 1 base from V and 2 from J, leaving 9 bases between them. The CDR3 totals 14 residues. In nucleotides, the CDR3 is TGTGCCAGCAGCTTAGGACACGGGACCTACGAGCAGTACTTC. As protein: CASSLGHGTYEQYF.

The rearrangement joins TRBV2 to TRBJ1-3; D gene uncertain. The CDR3 contains 14 residues. V was cut by 3 bases and J by 0 bases, with 6 bases left in between. The germline gives CDR1 SNHLY, CDR2 FYNNEI. The CDR3 region is CASSDGYSGNTIYF. The CDR3 nucleotides are TGTGCCAGCAGTGACGGGTACTCTGGAAACACCATATATTTT.

The CDR3 region has the DNA TGTGCCAGCAGTCCGGGACACCTCAGCTCCTATAATTCACCCCTCCACTTT. It encodes CASSPGHLSSYNSPLHF. The chain recombines TRBV2 with TRBJ1-6; TRBD1 is a possible D gene (6 bases). The CDR3 is made up of 17 amino acids. Germline V gene sequence: CDR1 SNHLY, CDR2 FYNNEI. The V end was cut by 5 bases, the J end by 0 bases, with 14 bases between.

This clone came up once. The chain carries TRBV6-1 and TRBJ2-7; tentatively, D is TRBD2 (7 bases). CDR3 size: 16 residues. Germline loops: CDR1 MNHNS, CDR2 SASEGT. Trimming removed 2 bases at V and 6 bases at J, with 20 bases between. In DNA, the CDR3 is TGTGCCAGCAGTGAAATCTGGGGGGGGGCTGACGCCGAGCAGTACTTC. Its translation: CASSEIWGGADAEQYF.

V usage is TRBV10-1 and J usage is TRBJ1-2; D may be TRBD1 (5 bases). Between the trimmed V and J ends, which lost 0 bases and 3 bases, there was a span of 5 bases. This CDR3 comprises 13 residues. Germline V gene data show CDR1 as WNHNN and CDR2 as SYGVQD (reference sequence). CDR3 DNA: TGCGCCAGCAGTGAGTCCAGGGACTATGGCTACACCTTC. Translation gives CASSESRDYGYTF.

The chain is built from TRBV11-2 and TRBJ2-7; 10 bases agree with TRBD1. CDR3 size: 16 residues. Germline CDR1 SGHAT, CDR2 FQNNGV. After removal of 1 base from V and 3 bases from J, the junction contained 6 bases not matched to a gene. The CDR3 region is CASSLGGGTGDYEQYF. CDR3 in DNA: TGTGCCAGCAGCTTAGGAGGCGGGACAGGGGACTACGAGCAGTACTTC. Looking up the rest from reference TRBV11-2 and TRBJ2-7 gives the full variable domain: EAGVAQSPRYKIIEKRQSVAFWCNPISGHATLYWYQQILGQGPKLLIQFQNNGVVDDSQLPKDRFSAERLKGVDSTLKIQPAKLEDSAVYLCASSLGGGTGDYEQYFGPGTRLTVT.

The V and J genes are TRBV4-1 and TRBJ2-1, with 7 bases aligning to TRBD1. J lost 3 bases, V lost 4 bases, and 9 bases had no gene match. Germline lookup yields CDR1 MGHRA and CDR2 YSYEKL. This CDR3 is built from 16 residues. CDR3 DNA sequence: TGCGCCAGCAGCCTTGGCTCAGGGGGTTACTACAATGAGCAGTTCTTC. Translated, it gives CASSLGSGGYYNEQFF.

This chain uses TRBV28 with TRBJ2-3; D uncertain. CDR1 and CDR2 from the germline V gene are MDHEN and SYDVKM. Trimming shortened V by 4 bases and J by 1 base, and 9 bases separated the two germline ends. This CDR3 spans 14 amino acids. In DNA, the CDR3 is TGTGCCAGCAGTTCCCCGGGTCGCACAGATACGCAGTATTTT. It specifies CASSSPGRTDTQYF.

In DNA, the CDR3 is TGTGCCAGCAGCGGGGGGAGGGGTCAGGAGACTGAAGCTTTCTTT. This sequence encodes CASSGGRGQETEAFF. The chain couples TRBV14 to TRBJ1-1, with D possibly being TRBD1 (5 bases). Deletions cut 5 bases from V and 5 bases from J, with 18 bases between. Germline V lookup: CDR1 SGHDN, CDR2 FVKESK. The CDR3 is 15 residues long.

The chain couples TRBV6-5 to TRBJ2-7; TRBD2 is a possible D gene (5 bases). This CDR3 contains 13 residues. Germline V lookup: CDR1 MNHEY, CDR2 SVGAGI. Trimming cost V 5 bases and J 7 bases, with 15 bases left between them. The CDR3 bases are TGTGCCAGCAGTCCTGCGGGCGGGCGAGAGCAGTACGTC. Its translation is CASSPAGGREQYV.

The chain combines TRBV19 with TRBJ2-3; TRBD2 matches at 8 bases. This CDR3 comprises 20 residues. Per germline, CDR1 LNHDA and CDR2 SQIVND (reference sequence). Trimming took 5 bases from V and 1 from J; bases not matched to a gene: 20. Here the CDR3 reads CASSPRLQVYGRGGTDTQYF. For the CDR3, the DNA is TGTGCCAGTAGTCCCCGGTTGCAGGTTTACGGGCGGGGGGGCACAGATACGCAGTATTTT.

The CDR3 DNA reads TGTGCCAGCACACTAGCGGCCTCTGGGGCCAACGTCCTGACTTTC. Amino acids: CASTLAASGANVLTF. The chain employs TRBV6-5 and TRBJ2-6, with 8 bases identical to TRBD2. The CDR3 is 15 residues long. V was pared by 7 bases and J by 0 bases, with 2 bases of the junction left unmatched. CDR1 is MNHEY and CDR2 is SVGAGI in the germline V gene.

J is TRBJ1-5 and V is TRBV4-2, with TRBD1 as a possible D gene (5 bases). V was pared by 0 bases and J by 6 bases, with 6 bases between. CDR1 LGHNA and CDR2 YNFKEQ come from the germline V gene. The CDR3 sequence is 13 residues long. CDR3 coding DNA: TGTGCCAGCAGCCAAGACGGGGGTCAGCCCCAGCATTTT. Protein sequence: CASSQDGGQPQHF.

Turning to this clone: Other DNA sequences in the sample encode the same CDR3. The chain is built from TRBV5-1 and TRBJ2-3; maybe TRBD2 (6 bases). CDR1 is SGHRS and CDR2 is YFSETQ in the germline V gene. The CDR3 runs to 14 residues. V was pared by 5 bases and J by 2 bases, with 12 bases between. The CDR3: CASSPGLSTDTQYF. DNA of the CDR3: TGCGCCAGCAGTCCCGGACTATCCACAGATACGCAGTATTTT.

This chain joins TRBV9 and TRBJ2-7; weak D call: TRBD2 (5 bases). Trimming stripped 3 bases from V and 6 bases from J, with 16 bases between. CDR1 is SGDLS, CDR2 YYNGEE, per germline. CDR3 length: 14 residues. The CDR3 bases are TGTGCCAGCAGCGGAGGGTCCCGCCCATCCGAGCAGTACTTC. The encoded protein is CASSGGSRPSEQYF.

This chain uses TRBV15 with TRBJ2-2; TRBD2 is a possible D gene (5 bases). Germline V gene sequence: CDR1 LNHNV, CDR2 YYDKDF (reference sequence). V was clipped by 1 base and J by 6 bases, with 15 bases between them. This CDR3 contains 16 residues. CDR3 bases: TGTGCCACCAGCAGAGGGGCGATTCAGGAGGCCGGGGAGCTGTTTTTT. Its protein product is CATSRGAIQEAGELFF.

V usage is TRBV27 and J usage is TRBJ1-5; D not certain. The CDR3 has 15 amino acids. From germline, CDR1 is MNHEY and CDR2 SMNVEV (reference sequence). The V end lost 3 bases, the J end lost 4 bases, and 13 bases lay between the germline ends. CDR3 in amino acids: CASSFASIGNQPQHF. The CDR3 DNA follows: TGTGCCAGCAGTTTTGCGTCAATCGGGAATCAGCCCCAGCATTTT.

The chain recombines TRBV2 with TRBJ1-1, with D unclear. Trimming shortened V by 4 bases and J by 2 bases, and 11 bases separated the two germline ends. CDR3 size: 14 residues. CDR1 SNHLY and CDR2 FYNNEI come from the germline V gene. The CDR3 bases are TGTGCCAGCAGTGTTTGGCAGGCTAACACTGAAGCTTTCTTT. Translating gives CASSVWQANTEAFF.

The chain joins TRBV7-6 to TRBJ2-3; D might be TRBD1 (6 bases). CDR1 is SGHVS, CDR2 FNYEAQ, per germline. The ends were cut back, 6 bases at V and 3 bases at J, with 10 bases in the middle. The CDR3 totals 13 residues. CDR3 nucleotide sequence: TGTGCCAGCAGGCAACAGGGAACAGATACGCAGTATTTT. Protein: CASRQQGTDTQYF. Drawing the rest from reference TRBV7-6 and TRBJ2-3, the complete variable domain is GAGVSQSPRYKVTKRGQDVALRCDPISGHVSLYWYRQALGQGPEFLTYFNYEAQQDKSGLPNDRFSAERPEGSISTLTIQRTEQRDSAMYRCASRQQGTDTQYFGPGTRLTVL.

The V call is TRBV21-1, the J call TRBJ2-7; the D call of TRBD1 is as the table states it, not checked on the DNA. TRBV21-1 is a pseudogene segment. The CDR3 is 15 residues long. The CDR3 DNA follows: TGTGCCAGCAGCAAAGGGACAAGGAGCTCCTACGAGCAGTACGTC. Amino acids: CASSKGTRSSYEQYV.

V is TRBV19 and J is TRBJ1-3; D might be TRBD1 (5 bases). The V gene's germline CDR1 is LNHDA and CDR2 SQIVND (reference sequence). CDR3 size: 19 residues. V lost 4 bases to trimming and J lost 2 bases, with 24 bases between them. The CDR3 DNA reads TGTGCCAGTAGTACCCCCCCTGACGACCGCAGGGAGGCTGGAAACACCATATATTTT. Its protein product is CASSTPPDDRREAGNTIYF.

The chain has TRBV11-2 and TRBJ1-5; TRBD1 is a possible D gene (6 bases). Trimming took 1 base from V and 0 from J, leaving 13 bases between them. The CDR3 is 17 amino acids. Looked up from germline, CDR1 is SGHAT and CDR2 is FQNNGV. DNA of the CDR3: TGTGCCAGCAGCTTAGGGCTCCGACAGGATAGCAATCAGCCCCAGCATTTT. This sequence encodes CASSLGLRQDSNQPQHF. Supplemented by reference TRBV11-2 and TRBJ1-5, the full variable domain reads EAGVAQSPRYKIIEKRQSVAFWCNPISGHATLYWYQQILGQGPKLLIQFQNNGVVDDSQLPKDRFSAERLKGVDSTLKIQPAKLEDSAVYLCASSLGLRQDSNQPQHFGDGTRLSIL.